Shown below are 24 T cell receptor beta chains from a single sample sequenced in a study of blood T cell repertoires in COVID-19 (dated by TCRdb to 2020 to 2022). The library was generated by the immunoSEQ multiplex PCR assay. TCRdb re-hosts the immuneACCESS table, in-frame sequences only. Its copies lack some clones; in the studies checked, an unresolved V gene accounts for under half of them, and the cause for the rest is not known. The sample records about 150,000 clones, around 84% of which are singletons. The ten largest clones add up to roughly 7% of the sample. The specimen sequenced was peripheral blood. Every receptor here comes from a man in his fifties with active or convalescent COVID-19.

The V and J genes are TRBV4-3 and TRBJ2-3; TRBD2 agrees at 11 bases. The CDR3 sequence is 19 residues long. Germline values: CDR1 LGHNA, CDR2 YSLEER. V lost 0 bases, J lost 0 bases, and 8 bases stayed unmatched. The CDR3 nucleotides are TGCGCCAGCAGCCAAGAAATAGCGGGGGGGTCATTTAGCACAGATACGCAGTATTTT. This sequence encodes CASSQEIAGGSFSTDTQYF.

The gene calls are TRBV5-1 and TRBJ2-7; 8 bases match TRBD1. The V gene end was trimmed by 6 bases and the J gene end by 6 bases; junction bases not matched to a gene: 11. The length of the CDR3 is 14 residues. Germline V gene sequence: CDR1 SGHRS, CDR2 YFSETQ. CDR3 sequence: CASTLGQGGFEQYF. The CDR3, as DNA: TGCGCCAGCACACTCGGACAGGGAGGCTTCGAGCAGTACTTC.

This clone was observed a single time. This chain links TRBV7-2 with TRBJ2-2; D is perhaps TRBD2 (6 bases). Germline values: CDR1 SGHTA, CDR2 FQGNSA. The CDR3 contains 14 residues. Trimming left V 1 base short and J 4 bases short, with 7 bases between. The CDR3 here is CASSLGLGTGELFF. The DNA for the CDR3 is TGTGCCAGCAGCTTAGGACTAGGCACCGGGGAGCTGTTTTTT.

The chain has TRBV14 and TRBJ1-2; D is perhaps TRBD1 (5 bases). V dropped 1 base and J dropped 4 bases, with 16 bases sitting between them. Per germline, CDR1 SGHDN and CDR2 FVKESK. The CDR3 has 16 residues. The chain's CDR3 is CASSQVMTVTGYGYTF. The CDR3 nucleotides read TGTGCCAGCAGCCAAGTTATGACAGTGACGGGCTATGGCTACACCTTC.

The rearrangement uses TRBV11-3 and TRBJ1-5; D is ambiguous. Germline-derived CDR1 and CDR2 are SGHNT and YENEEA. The CDR3 totals 14 residues. V was cut by 6 bases and J by 1 base, with 10 bases left in between. DNA for the CDR3: TGTGCCAGCAGATTGAGAAAAAGCAATCAGCCCCAGCATTTT. It specifies CASRLRKSNQPQHF.

The V call is TRBV9, the J call TRBJ1-3; possible D gene TRBD1, 6 bases. CDR3 length: 19 residues. The germline CDR1 and CDR2 sequences are SGDLS and YYNGEE. V was clipped by 4 bases and J by 3 bases, with 26 bases between them. CDR3 sequence: CASSHPTGPLKYYGNTIYF. The CDR3 bases are TGTGCCAGCAGCCATCCGACAGGACCTTTAAAATACTATGGAAACACCATATATTTT. Looking up the rest from reference TRBV9 and TRBJ1-3 gives the full variable domain: DSGVTQTPKHLITATGQRVTLRCSPRSGDLSVYWYQQSLDQGLQFLIQYYNGEERAKGNILERFSAQQFPDLHSELNLSSLELGDSALYFCASSHPTGPLKYYGNTIYFGEGSWLTVV.

This clone was seen once. The V and J genes are TRBV18 and TRBJ2-7; a weak D match, TRBD2 (6 bases). Trimming pared 2 bases from V and 2 bases from J, leaving 10 bases between. The CDR3 length is 14 residues. Germline loops: CDR1 KGHSH, CDR2 LQKENI. The CDR3 reads CASSPAGKPYEQYF. CDR3 nucleotides: TGTGCCAGCTCACCAGCGGGGAAGCCCTACGAGCAGTACTTC.

This sequence joins TRBV24-1 and TRBJ2-3, with a tentative D call TRBD1 (5 bases). Germline V gene lookup returns CDR1 KGHDR and CDR2 SFDVKD. The CDR3 has 13 residues. V was cut by 10 bases and J by 2 bases, with 12 bases left in between. The chain's CDR3 is CATNEGATDTQYF. CDR3 bases: TGTGCCACAAACGAAGGGGCCACAGATACGCAGTATTTT.

The gene calls are TRBV5-1 and TRBJ2-1; 10 bases match TRBD2. CDR3 length: 14 residues. J was trimmed by 10 bases and V by 3 bases; bases with no gene match: 7. Germline V lookup: CDR1 SGHRS, CDR2 YFSETQ. The CDR3 reads CASSSGLARREQFF. The DNA of the CDR3 is TGCGCCAGCAGCTCGGGACTAGCGAGAAGGGAGCAGTTCTTC. The whole variable domain, remainder taken from reference TRBV5-1 and TRBJ2-1, is KAGVTQTPRYLIKTRGQQVTLSCSPISGHRSVSWYQQTPGQGLQFLFEYFSETQRNKGNFPGRFSGRQFSNSRSEMNVSTLELGDSALYLCASSSGLARREQFFGPGTRLTVL.

This clone was counted a single time. This chain links TRBV6-5 with TRBJ1-1, with 7 nucleotides matching TRBD1. The CDR3 covers 14 residues. Germline V gene lookup returns CDR1 MNHEY and CDR2 SVGAGI. The V segment lost 4 bases and the J segment 6 bases; nucleotides outside the gene matches: 8. The CDR3 here is CASSSSTGKSEAFF. CDR3 nucleotides: TGTGCCAGCAGTTCCTCGACAGGGAAGTCTGAAGCTTTCTTT.

In this sample, this clone turned up once. The V and J genes are TRBV5-4 and TRBJ2-7; the D gene is possibly TRBD2 (6 bases). CDR1 is SGHNT, CDR2 YYREEE, per germline (reference sequence). The V gene lost 4 bases and the J gene lost 5 bases, with 19 bases spanning the gap. This CDR3 spans 15 amino acids. The CDR3 DNA follows: TGTGCCAGCAGCAGACCGGGAAGCGGGTCCCACGAGCAGTACTTC. Amino acid sequence: CASSRPGSGSHEQYF.

The rearrangement joins TRBV12-3 or TRBV12-4 to TRBJ1-2, with D maybe TRBD1 (6 bases). The CDR3 extends over 13 amino acids. V was shortened by 6 bases and J by 2 bases, with 10 bases between the two germline ends. The CDR3, as DNA: TGTGCCAGCAGCCACCAGGGGAACTATGGCTACACCTTC. Translation gives CASSHQGNYGYTF.

The rearrangement uses TRBV2 and TRBJ1-6, with D perhaps matching TRBD1 (6 bases). This CDR3 is 13 amino acids long. Germline V CDR1 and CDR2: SNHLY, FYNNEI. The CDR3 protein is CTTGQTFDSPLHF. In nucleotides, the CDR3 is TGTACCACTGGACAGACCTTTGATTCACCCCTCCACTTT.

The CDR3 region is CASSPDNSGNTIYF. CDR3 nucleotide sequence: TGTGCCAGCTCACCGGACAACTCTGGAAACACCATATATTTT. The J gene is TRBJ1-3, the V gene TRBV18, with D perhaps matching TRBD1 (5 bases). Germline V gene sequence: CDR1 KGHSH, CDR2 LQKENI. CDR3 length: 14 amino acids. With 3 bases removed from V and 0 bases from J, the gap between germline ends came to 6 bases.

The V and J genes are TRBV6-5 and TRBJ2-4; D may be TRBD2 (6 bases). The V gene lost 6 bases and the J gene lost 5 bases, with 11 bases spanning the gap. Germline CDR1 and CDR2: MNHEY and SVGAGI. The CDR3 sequence is 13 residues long. CDR3 sequence reads: CASSRRVENIQYF. The CDR3 DNA sequence: TGTGCCAGCAGCCGGAGGGTGGAAAACATTCAGTACTTC.

J is TRBJ1-6 and V is TRBV6-5, with D tentatively TRBD1 (6 bases). CDR3 length: 13 amino acids. Germline lookup yields CDR1 MNHEY and CDR2 SVGAGI. V dropped 7 bases and J dropped 7 bases, with 11 bases sitting between them. The CDR3 nucleotides are TGTGCCAGCAAGCTTACAGGGAATTCACCCCTCCACTTT. This gives the protein CASKLTGNSPLHF.

The chain links TRBV19 to TRBJ2-3, with D perhaps TRBD2 (6 bases). Germline loops: CDR1 LNHDA, CDR2 SQIVND (reference sequence). Trimming cost V 7 bases and J 6 bases, with 20 bases left between them. The CDR3 covers 15 residues. The CDR3 reads CASTRGRGIGDTQYF. The CDR3 region has the DNA TGTGCCAGTACCCGAGGTCGGGGGATCGGGGATACGCAGTATTTT.

The chain has TRBV5-8 and TRBJ2-5, with TRBD1 matching 8 bases. From germline, CDR1 is SGHTS and CDR2 YDEGEE. This CDR3 region has 16 residues. V dropped 4 bases and J dropped 3; count of bases not matched to a gene: 11. The CDR3 spells CASSLGQGWWKETQYF. The CDR3 nucleotides read TGTGCCAGCAGCCTAGGACAGGGCTGGTGGAAAGAGACCCAGTACTTC.

V gene TRBV29-1 combines with J gene TRBJ1-1, with D possibly TRBD1 on 5 matching bases. V lost 3 bases, J lost 7 bases, and 9 bases lay in between. The CDR3 runs 11 residues. Germline V CDR1 and CDR2: SQVTM, ANQGSEA. The DNA of the CDR3 is TGCAGCGTTGACCATCAGGGTGAAGCTTTCTTT. It specifies CSVDHQGEAFF.

The chain couples TRBV10-3 to TRBJ2-3, with D unclear. Trimming stripped 4 bases from V and 5 bases from J, with 4 bases between. Germline assignment: CDR1 ENHRY and CDR2 SYGVKD. This CDR3 is 11 amino acids long. CDR3 DNA: TGTGCCATCAGTGGAGGAGATACGCAGTATTTT. It codes for CAISGGDTQYF.

This clone occurred a few times. The chain has TRBV19 and TRBJ1-6, with 7 bases lining up with TRBD1. CDR3 length: 15 amino acids. The V and J ends lost 5 bases and 1 base, in that order; junction bases with no gene match: 2. The V gene's germline CDR1 is LNHDA and CDR2 SQIVND (reference sequence). The CDR3 nucleotides are TGTGCCAGTAGTCCACAGGGGTCCTATAATTCACCCCTCCACTTT. This sequence encodes CASSPQGSYNSPLHF. Based on the CDR3 plus reference TRBV19 and TRBJ1-6, the full variable domain is DGGITQSPKYLFRKEGQNVTLSCEQNLNHDAMYWYRQDPGQGLRLIYYSQIVNDFQKGDIAEGYSVSREKKESFPLTVTSAQKNPTAFYLCASSPQGSYNSPLHFGNGTRLTVT.

The chain carries TRBV15 and TRBJ1-1; TRBD1 aligns across 7 bases. Per germline, CDR1 LNHNV and CDR2 YYDKDF (reference sequence). The CDR3 covers 16 residues. With V trimmed by 1 base and J by 1 base, 6 bases remained unmatched. This chain's CDR3 is CATSRGETGRNTEAFF. As DNA, the CDR3 is TGTGCCACCAGCAGAGGCGAGACAGGGAGGAACACTGAAGCTTTCTTT.

This chain links TRBV18 with TRBJ2-3; no reliable D call. Germline V gene sequence: CDR1 KGHSH, CDR2 LQKENI. This CDR3 comprises 15 residues. V was trimmed by 0 bases and J by 0 bases, leaving 7 bases between them. The CDR3 DNA is TGTGCCAGCTCACCACCCCACAGAAGCACAGATACGCAGTATTTT. The encoded protein is CASSPPHRSTDTQYF.

The DNA for the CDR3 is TGTGCCAGCAGTTACGGGGTAGCGAGTCGTTCACCCCTCCACTTT. This codes for CASSYGVASRSPLHF. The chain carries TRBV6-5 and TRBJ1-6; no reliable D call. Germline CDR1 reads MNHEY; CDR2 reads SVGAGI. The CDR3 extends over 15 amino acids. Trimming took off 2 bases at V and 9 bases at J, with 14 bases between the two ends.